One and the same sample provided the 18 T cell receptor beta chains below, sequenced in a study of blood T cell repertoires in COVID-19. This table comes from immunoSEQ multiplex PCR, and its TCRdb copy is limited to in-frame clones, with some not included. The repertoire holds tens of thousands of clones, with 91% as singletons. The specimen sequenced was peripheral blood. The receptors stem from a human donor in a cohort sampled during active COVID-19.

The chain couples TRBV6-6 to TRBJ1-3; 9 nucleotides align to TRBD1. This CDR3 comprises 15 residues. J was trimmed by 0 bases and V by 7 bases; bases with no gene match: 4. CDR1 is MNHNY and CDR2 is SVGAGI in the germline V gene (reference sequence). The CDR3 here is CASIWDRASGNTIYF. The CDR3 bases are TGTGCCAGCATTTGGGACAGGGCCTCTGGAAACACCATATATTTT.

This clone was detected only once. V is TRBV24-1 and J is TRBJ2-5, with 9 bases that match TRBD1. The CDR3 has 15 amino acids. Germline-derived CDR1 and CDR2 are KGHDR and SFDVKD. J lost 5 bases, V lost 4 bases, and 7 bases had no gene match. The chain's CDR3 is CATSDPTGGGETQYF. CDR3 sequence (DNA): TGTGCCACCAGTGACCCTACAGGGGGCGGGGAGACCCAGTACTTC.

The chain recombines TRBV9 with TRBJ1-1, with TRBD1 as a possible D gene (5 bases). This CDR3 spans 15 amino acids. The ends were cut back, 4 bases at V and 0 bases at J, with 13 bases in the middle. Germline V CDR1 and CDR2: SGDLS, YYNGEE. The CDR3 DNA is TGTGCCAGCAGCCCGGGACTCATCGTGAACACTGAAGCTTTCTTT. Translating gives CASSPGLIVNTEAFF.

The CDR3 DNA follows: TGTGCCAGCAGCCAAGTACAGCACTACGAGCAGTACTTC. Encoded protein: CASSQVQHYEQYF. The chain recombines TRBV3-1 (or the pseudogene TRBV3-2) with TRBJ2-7; no clear D. This CDR3 is 13 amino acids long. V was shortened by 1 base and J by 3 bases, with 7 bases between the two germline ends. Germline V gene lookup returns CDR1 LGHDT and CDR2 YNNKEL (reference sequence).

This chain uses TRBV6-5 with TRBJ2-1; 9 positions agree with TRBD2. Germline V gene sequence: CDR1 MNHEY, CDR2 SVGAGI. The CDR3 has 14 residues. V shed 6 bases and J 7 bases; nucleotides not matched to a gene: 7. This CDR3 reads CASRFAGGKNEQFF. The CDR3 region has the DNA TGTGCCAGCAGGTTCGCGGGGGGGAAGAATGAGCAGTTCTTC.

This clone was found once. V and J are TRBV7-2 and TRBJ1-1; D is possibly TRBD1 (5 bases). Germline CDR1 is SGHTA and CDR2 is FQGNSA. Trimming pared 2 bases from V and 4 bases from J, leaving 11 bases between. This CDR3 is built from 14 residues. The CDR3 loop reads CASSLRGGSTEAFF. The CDR3 DNA is TGTGCCAGCAGCTTACGCGGGGGAAGCACTGAAGCTTTCTTT.

The V and J genes are TRBV19 and TRBJ2-1; 10 nucleotides line up with TRBD1. The CDR3 is 17 residues long. Germline V gene lookup returns CDR1 LNHDA and CDR2 SQIVND (reference sequence). The V gene end was trimmed by 5 bases and the J gene end by 2 bases; junction bases not matched to a gene: 9. CDR3 in amino acids: CASSARHGTGAYNEQFF. The CDR3 region has the DNA TGTGCCAGTAGTGCGCGTCACGGGACAGGGGCCTACAATGAGCAGTTCTTC.

V gene TRBV3-1 (or the pseudogene TRBV3-2) combines with J gene TRBJ1-3; 10 nucleotides align to TRBD1. The CDR3 covers 17 residues. Germline V gives CDR1 LGHDT, CDR2 YNNKEL (reference sequence). V lost 1 base to trimming and J lost 4 bases; unmatched junction nucleotides: 7. CDR3 amino acids: CASSQVRDRGLGNTIYF. The CDR3 DNA reads as TGTGCCAGCAGCCAAGTACGAGACAGGGGGCTCGGAAACACCATATATTTT.

This clone appeared a single time. The chain carries TRBV5-4 and TRBJ2-7; the D gene is possibly TRBD1 (6 bases). The CDR3 consists of 14 residues. Trimming removed 2 bases from V and 0 bases from J, with 9 bases in between. Germline V CDR1 and CDR2: SGHNT, YYREEE (reference sequence). The DNA of the CDR3 is TGTGCCAGCAGCTTAGACAGGTTCTCCTACGAGCAGTACTTC. Translated: CASSLDRFSYEQYF.

The rearrangement uses TRBV7-9 and TRBJ1-4, with D perhaps TRBD1 (5 bases). The germline V and J ends were trimmed by 4 bases and 0 bases, with 12 bases remaining between them. There are 16 residues in the CDR3. In germline, CDR1 is SEHNR, CDR2 FQNEAQ (reference sequence). CDR3 residues: CASSSRATATNEKLFF. For the CDR3, the DNA is TGTGCCAGCAGCTCCAGAGCGACAGCAACTAATGAAAAACTGTTTTTT.

In nucleotides, the CDR3 is TGTGCCAGCAGTTTAAGGTACGGGAGGGGCTCCTACAATGAGCAGTTCTTC. The encoded protein is CASSLRYGRGSYNEQFF. The V and J genes are TRBV28 and TRBJ2-1, with 8 bases identical to TRBD2. Looked up from germline, CDR1 is MDHEN and CDR2 is SYDVKM. The CDR3 totals 17 residues. V lost 2 bases, J lost 0 bases, and 6 bases stayed unmatched.

The chain recombines TRBV11-2 with TRBJ2-1, with a weak D call TRBD1 (5 bases). This CDR3 contains 15 residues. The ends were cut back, 1 base at V and 4 bases at J, with 11 bases in the middle. Germline V gene data show CDR1 as SGHAT and CDR2 as FQNNGV. The CDR3 DNA reads as TGTGCCAGCAGCTTAGTTAAGGGGTTTTACAATGAGCAGTTCTTC. Protein: CASSLVKGFYNEQFF.

This rearrangement joins TRBV5-5 to TRBJ2-5; a weak D match, TRBD1 (6 bases). Germline V lookup: CDR1 SGHKS, CDR2 YYEKEE (reference sequence). V lost 0 bases, J lost 6 bases, and 15 bases lay in between. The CDR3 is 15 residues long. The CDR3 DNA reads TGTGCCAGCAGCTTGGCAGGCCTGGGGGCCAAGACCCAGTACTTC. It specifies CASSLAGLGAKTQYF.

This clone was detected a few times. V usage is TRBV12-3 or TRBV12-4 and J usage is TRBJ2-2; the D is unclear. The length of the CDR3 is 11 residues. The V end lost 7 bases, the J end lost 6 bases, and 6 bases lay between the germline ends. The chain's CDR3 is CASTLSGELFF. The CDR3 DNA is TGTGCCAGCACCCTGTCCGGGGAGCTGTTTTTT.

This sequence joins TRBV15 and TRBJ1-3; 8 bases are a match to TRBD1. This CDR3 spans 15 amino acids. Germline CDR1 LNHNV, CDR2 YYDKDF (reference sequence). Trimming took 0 bases from V and 4 from J; bases not matched to a gene: 2. Written as DNA, the CDR3 is TGTGCCACCAGCAGAGATCGGACAGGGGGAAACACCATATATTTT. This translates into CATSRDRTGGNTIYF.

The V and J genes are TRBV27 and TRBJ2-1; 11 bases line up with TRBD1. Germline V gives CDR1 MNHEY, CDR2 SMNVEV (reference sequence). V shed 6 bases, J shed 4 bases, and the junction held 8 bases outside the gene matches. The CDR3 has 16 residues. The CDR3, as DNA: TGTGCCAGCAGGAGGGCCCGGGACAGGGGGTACAATGAGCAGTTCTTC. It specifies CASRRARDRGYNEQFF.

V and J are TRBV28 and TRBJ2-3; 12 positions match TRBD2. Trimming took 4 bases from V and 6 from J; bases not matched to a gene: 8. The germline gives CDR1 MDHEN, CDR2 SYDVKM. CDR3 length: 16 residues. Written as DNA, the CDR3 is TGTGCCAGCAGTTCCCCCCCTAGCGGGGGGGGTGATACGCAGTATTTT. Its protein is CASSSPPSGGGDTQYF.

The V call is TRBV7-6, the J call TRBJ1-4, with D possibly matching TRBD1 (6 bases). This CDR3 comprises 16 residues. Trimming took off 3 bases at V and 2 bases at J, with 13 bases between the two ends. CDR1 is SGHVS, CDR2 FNYEAQ, per germline. CDR3 region: CASSLVGGPTNEKLFF. The DNA for the CDR3 is TGTGCCAGCAGCTTGGTTGGGGGCCCGACTAATGAAAAACTGTTTTTT.